These 8 T cell receptor beta chains came from one sample sequenced in a study of T cells in localized non-small cell lung cancer. Sequencing was performed with immunoSEQ multiplex PCR; in TCRdb, only in-frame clones are kept and a portion is missing. The sample includes roughly 29,000 clones, 84% seen only once; the top ten take approximately 4.9%. Sequencing used peripheral blood mononuclear cells, obtained before any cancer treatment. These receptors were collected from a man between 40 and 70 years old with stage III lung adenocarcinoma.

V and J are TRBV4-1 and TRBJ2-1; 14 bases are shared with TRBD2. With 5 bases clipped from V and 7 bases from J, the junction kept 4 bases outside the gene matches. The germline V gene encodes CDR1 MGHRA and CDR2 YSYEKL. CDR3 length equals 15 residues. The CDR3 protein is CASSLTSGRANEQFF. The CDR3 coding sequence is TGCGCCAGCAGCTTGACTAGCGGGAGGGCAAATGAGCAGTTCTTC.

CDR3 in DNA: TGCGCCAGCAGTGAAAGGCAGGGGGATCTTCGCGAGCAGTACTTC. Residues: CASSERQGDLREQYF. This chain joins TRBV10-1 and TRBJ2-7; TRBD1 matches at 7 bases. The germline V gene has CDR1 WNHNN and CDR2 SYGVQD (reference sequence). This CDR3 region has 15 residues. The V and J ends lost 3 bases and 6 bases, in that order; junction bases with no gene match: 11.

V gene TRBV6-1 combines with J gene TRBJ1-5; unclear D gene. V lost 5 bases to trimming and J lost 7 bases, with 12 bases between them. The CDR3 runs 13 residues. The germline CDR1 and CDR2 sequences are MNHNS and SASEGT. CDR3 nucleotide sequence: TGTGCCAGCAGTTTGAGGGCACGGCAGCCCCAGCATTTT. This codes for CASSLRARQPQHF.

The rearrangement uses TRBV6-1 and TRBJ1-1; 7 nucleotides align to TRBD1. V dropped 2 bases and J dropped 4; count of bases not matched to a gene: 1. From germline, CDR1 is MNHNS and CDR2 SASEGT. The CDR3 totals 13 residues. Here the CDR3 DNA reads TGTGCCAGCAGTGAACCAGGGGGCACTGAAGCTTTCTTT. It specifies CASSEPGGTEAFF.

The rearrangement links TRBV5-4 to TRBJ1-6; D not certain. CDR1 and CDR2 from the germline V gene are SGHNT and YYREEE (reference sequence). V gave up 7 bases and J gave up 2 bases, with 16 bases separating them. The CDR3 is made up of 16 amino acids. The CDR3 sequence: CASSDSGIAYNSPLHF. In nucleotides, the CDR3 is TGTGCCAGCTCAGATTCTGGGATCGCCTATAATTCACCCCTCCACTTT.

The rearrangement joins TRBV11-2 to TRBJ2-7; D might be TRBD1 or TRBD2, each matching 5 bases. Looked up from germline, CDR1 is SGHAT and CDR2 is FQNNGV. The CDR3 has 16 residues. V was trimmed by 0 bases and J by 1 base, leaving 13 bases between them. The CDR3 loop is CASSLDGAGFSYEQYF. CDR3 bases: TGTGCCAGCAGCTTAGATGGGGCGGGCTTTTCCTACGAGCAGTACTTC.

The chain has TRBV11-2 and TRBJ1-1; weak D call: TRBD1 (5 bases). Trimming removed 7 bases from V and 4 bases from J, with 25 bases in between. The CDR3 spans 17 residues. The germline gives CDR1 SGHAT, CDR2 FQNNGV. The CDR3 coding sequence is TGTGCCAGCATCCCCTCCGTGAGCGGGGGTTATTTCACTGAAGCTTTCTTT. Translating gives CASIPSVSGGYFTEAFF.

The chain has TRBV28 and TRBJ2-1, with 7 nucleotides matching TRBD2. The CDR3 is 17 residues long. V lost 6 bases to trimming and J lost 7 bases; unmatched junction nucleotides: 18. From germline, CDR1 is MDHEN and CDR2 SYDVKM. The CDR3 loop reads CASSPPGGRVYRNEQFF. For the CDR3, the DNA is TGTGCCAGCAGCCCCCCGGGGGGAAGGGTTTATAGGAATGAGCAGTTCTTC.